This TCR beta chain was identified during a study of blood T cell repertoires in COVID-19. Study summary: From T cells, B-cell-depleted T cells, or PBMCs came the material, which was cDNA or gDNA.

With V trimmed by 6 bases and J by 7 bases, 3 bases remained unmatched. The CDR3 has 12 residues. CDR1 and CDR2 from the germline V gene are SGHAT and FQNNGV. Original processing methods: How many nucleated cells were present was estimated from reference gene primer amplification. Only in-frame clones appear in the TCRdb table, and some are missing; sequencing was by immunoSEQ multiplex PCR. That table supplies the V and J calls and clone size; D and trimming were determined from the DNA. The sample shows about 220,000 clones, 80% to 85% of them seen only once. This receptor was taken from a man younger than 40 with active or convalescent COVID-19. The chain links TRBV11-2 to TRBJ1-2; 9 bases line up with TRBD1. Sequenced material: peripheral blood. CDR3 coding DNA: TGTGCCAGCAGGGGGGACAGGGTTGGCTACACCTTC. As protein: CASRGDRVGYTF.